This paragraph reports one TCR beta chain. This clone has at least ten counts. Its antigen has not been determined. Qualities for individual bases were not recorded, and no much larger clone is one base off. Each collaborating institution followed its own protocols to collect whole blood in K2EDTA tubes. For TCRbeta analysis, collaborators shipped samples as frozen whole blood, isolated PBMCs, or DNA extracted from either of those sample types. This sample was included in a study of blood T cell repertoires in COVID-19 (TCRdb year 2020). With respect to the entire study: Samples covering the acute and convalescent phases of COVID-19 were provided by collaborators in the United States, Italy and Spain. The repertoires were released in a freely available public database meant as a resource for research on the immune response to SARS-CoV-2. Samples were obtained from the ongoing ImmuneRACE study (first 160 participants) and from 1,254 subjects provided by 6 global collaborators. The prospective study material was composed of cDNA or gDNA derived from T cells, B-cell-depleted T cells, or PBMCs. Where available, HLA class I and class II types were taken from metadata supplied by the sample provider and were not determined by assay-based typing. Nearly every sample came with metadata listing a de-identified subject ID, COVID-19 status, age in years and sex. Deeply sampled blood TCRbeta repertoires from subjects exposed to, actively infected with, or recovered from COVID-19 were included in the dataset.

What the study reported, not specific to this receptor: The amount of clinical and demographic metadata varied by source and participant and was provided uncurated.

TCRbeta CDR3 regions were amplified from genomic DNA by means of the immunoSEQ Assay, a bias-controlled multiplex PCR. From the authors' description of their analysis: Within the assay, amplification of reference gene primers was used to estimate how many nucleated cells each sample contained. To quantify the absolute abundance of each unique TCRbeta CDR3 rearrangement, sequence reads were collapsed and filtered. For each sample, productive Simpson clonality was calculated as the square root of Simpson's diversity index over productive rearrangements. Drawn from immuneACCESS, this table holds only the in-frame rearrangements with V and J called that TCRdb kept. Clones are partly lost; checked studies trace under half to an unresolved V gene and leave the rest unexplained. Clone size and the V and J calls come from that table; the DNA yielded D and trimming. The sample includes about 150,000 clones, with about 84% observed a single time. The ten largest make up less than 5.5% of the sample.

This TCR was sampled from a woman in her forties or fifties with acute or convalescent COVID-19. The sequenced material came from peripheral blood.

Here the CDR3 is given as CASSPGGYNSPLHF. The DNA reads as follows: TGTGCCAGCAGCCCAGGGGGCTATAATTCACCCCTCCACTTT. Here the chain combines TRBV7-9 and TRBJ1-6; 7 middle bases align to TRBD1. Germline trimming: 5 bases from V, 3 bases from J; junction bases outside gene matches: 1. CDR1 and CDR2, per the germline V gene (reference sequence), are SEHNR and FQNEAQ. There are 14 amino acids in the CDR3, from cysteine to phenylalanine inclusive. Just CDR3 DNA is preserved here, 42 bases in frame from base 1.